Listed below are T cell receptor beta chains from one sample, sequenced in a study of cytomegalovirus exposure and HLA in healthy donors. The method was immunoSEQ multiplex PCR; TCRdb's version includes in-frame clones alone and lacks a portion of them. The sample has roughly 150,000 clones; 60% to 80% are singletons. The sequenced material came from PBMCs. The source is a man between 18 and 35 years old in good health and CMV-seropositive. Both conserved end residues are part of each CDR3. The order of the fields is V gene, CDR3 protein.

TRBV7-2,CASNSYLYNEQFF
TRBV29-1,CSVAGLAGFTDTQYF
TRBV19,CASRIGTSGGTYNEQFF
TRBV11-2,CASSLEVPRSNEKLFF
TRBV27,CASSPNRELEDEQYF
TRBV2,CASSEGLAGGREQYF
TRBV19,CASSADSVSGNTIYF
TRBV30,CAWSRGTALYNSPLHF
TRBV5-6,CASSFRDRNSPLHF
TRBV5-1,CASSIGQGNYGYTF
TRBV29-1,CSVPGQGAYEQYF
TRBV7-2,CASSFYSARTEAFF
TRBV30,CAWEDRAMTNNEQFF
TRBV6-1,CASSEDQQAYNEQFF
TRBV27,CASRKTRGGWSEQFF
TRBV7-9,CASSSRGGNGYTF
TRBV6-1,CASRGTIAGPQHF
TRBV30,CAWSRRTNTGELFF
TRBV29-1,CSVEDVIEKRTGGKTDTQYF
TRBV7-9,CAGQPTGNTIYF
TRBV27,CASSLSAGTYEQYF
TRBV18,CASSPPGRGAYEQYF
TRBV19,CASSMGGFGELFF
TRBV6-5,CASSYSFSLTTDTQYF
TRBV30,CAWSRKSGTGNTEAFF
TRBV5-8,CASSLRGVGINEQFF
TRBV2,CASRPTPLEKLFF
TRBV5-1,CASSFAAGANEQFF
TRBV7-8,CASSLGSVRGRARNEQFF
TRBV4-1,CASSQQMGQGDEQYF
TRBV7-6,CASSPRLAATTDTQYF
TRBV29-1,CSVGSGVGYNEQFF
TRBV2,CASSEGQGVVQETQYF
TRBV5-4,CASSLAIGVGGRARETQYF
TRBV19,CASSSQTSGGTYEQYF
TRBV5-1,CASTPGHLESTDTQYF